Listed below are T cell receptor beta chains from one sample, sequenced in a study of identical twins. TCRdb re-called the 5' RACE reads with MiXCR, one entry per CDR3 protein. The sample holds fewer than 650,000 distinct CDR3 sequences, just over 7% seen once. These data were also reused for a study on yellow fever vaccine responses in identical twins.

The sample was PBMCs. These receptors came from a woman younger than 35 in good health. The CDR3 runs from the conserved cysteine through the conserved F or W. D genes are given only for firm matches. Where a row states a size, it is once, few, many or the class of an expanded clone; other rows omit it.

j_call: TRBJ2-1
v_call: TRBV12-3/TRBV12-4
clone_size: few
d_call: TRBD2
cdr3_nt: TGTGCCAGCAGTAGTAGCGGGAGGGTTGGCTCCTACAATGAGCAGTTCTTC
cdr3_aa: CASSSSGRVGSYNEQFF

j_call: TRBJ1-3
v_call: TRBV20-1
clone_size: .
d_call: .
cdr3_nt: TGCAGTGCTAGAGATGGGAGCTCTGGAAACACCATATATTTT
cdr3_aa: CSARDGSSGNTIYF

j_call: TRBJ1-1
v_call: TRBV5-1
clone_size: .
d_call: TRBD1
cdr3_nt: TGCGCCAGCAGCTTGGCAGGGACAGGGGGGACTGAAGCTTTCTTT
cdr3_aa: CASSLAGTGGTEAFF

j_call: TRBJ2-1
v_call: TRBV20-1
clone_size: .
d_call: .
cdr3_nt: TGCAGTGCTAGCGGGCTAGACAATGAGCAGTTCTTC
cdr3_aa: CSASGLDNEQFF

j_call: TRBJ1-4
v_call: TRBV7-2
clone_size: few
d_call: .
cdr3_nt: TGTGCCAGCAGCGATCGTATGGGATTTAATGAAAAACTGTTTTTT
cdr3_aa: CASSDRMGFNEKLFF

j_call: TRBJ2-7
v_call: TRBV27
clone_size: few
d_call: .
cdr3_nt: TGTGCCAGCAGTTTAACTCTTGCTCAGAGCGCCTACGAGCAGTACTTC
cdr3_aa: CASSLTLAQSAYEQYF

j_call: TRBJ2-7
v_call: TRBV20-1
clone_size: few
d_call: .
cdr3_nt: TGCAGTGTCCTCCAAGGAGGGATATACGAGCAGTACTTC
cdr3_aa: CSVLQGGIYEQYF

j_call: TRBJ2-7
v_call: TRBV11-1
clone_size: many
d_call: TRBD2
cdr3_nt: TGTGCCAGCAGAAATACCGGGACTAGCGGGATCTACGAGCAGTACTTC
cdr3_aa: CASRNTGTSGIYEQYF

j_call: TRBJ2-3
v_call: TRBV7-7
clone_size: few
d_call: .
cdr3_nt: TGTGCCAGCAGCTTGGACGCGTTCACAGATACGCAGTATTTT
cdr3_aa: CASSLDAFTDTQYF

j_call: TRBJ2-5
v_call: TRBV4-1
clone_size: few
d_call: TRBD1
cdr3_nt: TGCGCCAGCAGCCAATTACACACCGGGACAGGGAAAGAGACCCAGTACTTC
cdr3_aa: CASSQLHTGTGKETQYF

j_call: TRBJ1-4
v_call: TRBV6-2/TRBV6-3
clone_size: .
d_call: TRBD1
cdr3_nt: TGTGCCAGCACAATACAGGGGGCGCCTGGAAAACTGTTTTTT
cdr3_aa: CASTIQGAPGKLFF

j_call: TRBJ1-2
v_call: TRBV4-1
clone_size: few
d_call: .
cdr3_nt: TGCGCCAGCAGCCAAATCGGGGGGCTAGGAGGCTACACCTTC
cdr3_aa: CASSQIGGLGGYTF

j_call: TRBJ2-1
v_call: TRBV20-1
clone_size: few
d_call: TRBD2
cdr3_nt: TGCAGTGCTAGAGACGAATGGACTAGCGGGAGGGCACGGGAGCAGTTCTTC
cdr3_aa: CSARDEWTSGRAREQFF

j_call: TRBJ1-2
v_call: TRBV12-3/TRBV12-4
clone_size: many
d_call: TRBD1
cdr3_nt: TGTGCCAGCACCGGAGGGGTTCGGACAGGTGCTGTCTACACCTTC
cdr3_aa: CASTGGVRTGAVYTF

j_call: TRBJ2-1
v_call: TRBV6-1
clone_size: few
d_call: TRBD2
cdr3_nt: TGTGCCAGCATAGACCGAAAACTAGCGGGAGTTTATAGTGAGCAGTTCTTC
cdr3_aa: CASIDRKLAGVYSEQFF

j_call: TRBJ2-3
v_call: TRBV4-1
clone_size: .
d_call: TRBD2
cdr3_nt: TGCGCCAGCAGCGGGCCGGGGGGGAACACAGATACGCAGTATTTT
cdr3_aa: CASSGPGGNTDTQYF

j_call: TRBJ2-1
v_call: TRBV7-9
clone_size: few
d_call: .
cdr3_nt: TGTGCCAGCAGCTTAGGGTGGGGCGGCTCCTACAATGAGCAGTTCTTC
cdr3_aa: CASSLGWGGSYNEQFF

j_call: TRBJ2-1
v_call: TRBV12-3/TRBV12-4
clone_size: many
d_call: TRBD2
cdr3_nt: TGTGCCAGCAGTTCCCTACTAGCGGGAGAGTTTGAGCAGTTCTTC
cdr3_aa: CASSSLLAGEFEQFF

j_call: TRBJ2-3
v_call: TRBV5-1
clone_size: few
d_call: TRBD2
cdr3_nt: TGCGCCAGCACAGTTCGACTAGCAGCCACAGATACGCAGTATTTT
cdr3_aa: CASTVRLAATDTQYF

j_call: TRBJ1-1
v_call: TRBV20-1
clone_size: .
d_call: .
cdr3_nt: TGCAGTGCTAGAGTAAGAGGACGGGTGAACACTGAAGCTTTCTTT
cdr3_aa: CSARVRGRVNTEAFF

j_call: TRBJ2-5
v_call: TRBV29-1
clone_size: .
d_call: .
cdr3_nt: TGCAGCGTTGACCTCCTCGCCGAGACCCAGTACTTC
cdr3_aa: CSVDLLAETQYF

j_call: TRBJ1-1
v_call: TRBV6-6
clone_size: many
d_call: .
cdr3_nt: TGTGCCAGCAGTCCCCAGATGAACACTGAAGCTTTCTTT
cdr3_aa: CASSPQMNTEAFF

j_call: TRBJ1-2
v_call: TRBV6-1
clone_size: .
d_call: .
cdr3_nt: TGTGCCAGCAGGACCTTAACAGGGACCTATGGCTACACCTTC
cdr3_aa: CASRTLTGTYGYTF

j_call: TRBJ2-2
v_call: TRBV5-1
clone_size: .
d_call: TRBD1
cdr3_nt: TGCGCCAGCACTCATAGGACAGGGAACATCGGGGAGCTGTTTTTT
cdr3_aa: CASTHRTGNIGELFF

j_call: TRBJ2-1
v_call: TRBV5-1
clone_size: .
d_call: TRBD2
cdr3_nt: TGCGCCAGCAGCTTGCCCAGCCGGGGGGTCGATGAGCAGTTCTTC
cdr3_aa: CASSLPSRGVDEQFF